Each of the 15 T cell receptor beta chains below was sequenced from the same sample in a study of human T cells and chemical hapten exposure. A single record per CDR3 protein comes from TCRdb applying MiXCR to the RACE reads. The sample contains around 120,000 distinct CDR3 sequences, less than 15% of which appear only once. Time point meaning: pre-sensitization, week 0. The treatment: therapeutic diphenylcyclopropenone sensitization with weekly scalp DPC. The sample here was whole blood, taken in connection with sensitization to the hapten diphenylcyclopropenone (DPC). The receptors here all came from a woman in her late teens or twenties with alopecia areata. Some clones in this sample may be carry-over from other donors' samples.

This chain uses TRBV28 with TRBJ1-5, with D possibly TRBD1 on 6 matching bases. Germline V gives CDR1 MDHEN, CDR2 SYDVKM. The CDR3 is made up of 16 amino acids. V lost 6 bases, J lost 0 bases, and 15 bases lay in between. The CDR3 spells CASRNGGGGSNQPQHF. CDR3 nucleotide sequence: TGTGCCAGCAGGAATGGGGGCGGAGGTAGCAATCAGCCCCAGCATTTT.

This clonotype was seen at least ten times. CDR3 sequence: CASSQFDRGTEAFF. The CDR3 bases are TGTGCCAGCAGCCAATTTGACAGGGGGACTGAAGCTTTCTTT. The rearrangement uses TRBV4-2 and TRBJ1-1; 9 bases line up with TRBD1. Germline V gene sequence: CDR1 LGHNA, CDR2 YNFKEQ. This CDR3 contains 14 residues. V shed 2 bases and J 5 bases; nucleotides not matched to a gene: 3.

This clonotype was observed at least ten times. The rearrangement joins TRBV2 to TRBJ1-2; TRBD1 aligns across 7 bases. There are 14 residues in the CDR3. With V trimmed by 5 bases and J by 4 bases, 7 bases remained unmatched. Germline V gives CDR1 SNHLY, CDR2 FYNNEI. The CDR3 DNA follows: TGTGCCAGCAGTTACAACCGGGACAGCTATGGCTACACCTTC. Residues: CASSYNRDSYGYTF. Together with reference TRBV2 and TRBJ1-2, the CDR3 gives the full variable domain: EPEVTQTPSHQVTQMGQEVILRCVPISNHLYFYWYRQILGQKVEFLVSFYNNEISEKSEIFDDQFSVERPDGSNFTLKIRSTKLEDSAMYFCASSYNRDSYGYTFGSGTRLTVV.

At least ten counts were recorded for this clonotype. DNA for the CDR3: TGTGCCAGCACAAGGGGGAATTCACCCCTCCACTTT. Translated, it gives CASTRGNSPLHF. This rearrangement joins TRBV7-2 to TRBJ1-6; a possible D gene is TRBD1 (6 bases). Germline CDR1 reads SGHTA; CDR2 reads FQGNSA. V was clipped by 7 bases and J by 7 bases, with 8 bases between them. The CDR3 spans 12 residues.

The rearrangement uses TRBV12-3 or TRBV12-4 and TRBJ1-5; no reliable D call. Trimming took off 3 bases at V and 7 bases at J, with 13 bases between the two ends. The length of the CDR3 is 14 residues. Here the CDR3 DNA reads TGTGCCAGCAGTTTGGGCCTCCCTGGCCAGCCCCAGCATTTT. Translation: CASSLGLPGQPQHF.

This clonotype was counted only a few times. V and J are TRBV20-1 and TRBJ2-7; the D gene is possibly TRBD2 (5 bases). With 2 bases removed from V and 7 bases from J, the gap between germline ends came to 15 bases. Per the germline V gene, CDR1 is DFQATT and CDR2 is SNEGSKA (reference sequence). There are 13 residues in the CDR3. CDR3 in amino acids: CSARRTGIVEQYF. The CDR3 coding sequence is TGCAGTGCTAGAAGGACGGGAATCGTGGAGCAGTACTTC.

The genes are TRBV5-6 and TRBJ1-4; a possible D gene is TRBD1 (5 bases). The CDR3 sequence is 18 residues long. Germline lookup yields CDR1 SGHDT and CDR2 YYEEEE. Trimming removed 3 bases at V and 6 bases at J, with 24 bases between. The CDR3 nucleotides read TGTGCCAGCAGCTCACGGGGAAGGAGATCGGACAAAGATGAAAAACTGTTTTTT. Protein: CASSSRGRRSDKDEKLFF. Supplemented by reference TRBV5-6 and TRBJ1-4, the full variable domain reads DAGVTQSPTHLIKTRGQQVTLRCSPKSGHDTVSWYQQALGQGPQFIFQYYEEEERQRGNFPDRFSGHQFPNYSSELNVNALLLGDSALYLCASSSRGRRSDKDEKLFFGSGTQLSVL.

V and J are TRBV2 and TRBJ1-6; D not resolved. Germline V lookup: CDR1 SNHLY, CDR2 FYNNEI. Trimming took 5 bases from V and 7 from J, leaving 12 bases between them. The CDR3 consists of 14 residues. Here the CDR3 reads CASSYLTINSPLHF. The CDR3 nucleotides read TGTGCCAGCAGTTATCTTACTATAAATTCACCCCTCCACTTT.

The rearrangement joins TRBV4-2 to TRBJ1-2; no reliable D call. With 0 bases removed from V and 8 bases from J, the gap between germline ends came to 7 bases. The CDR3 runs 12 residues. Germline V gene sequence: CDR1 LGHNA, CDR2 YNFKEQ. The chain's CDR3 is CASSQESKGYTF. As DNA, the CDR3 is TGTGCCAGCAGCCAAGAGAGCAAAGGCTACACCTTC.

This chain joins TRBV7-2 and TRBJ1-2, with D perhaps matching TRBD1 (5 bases). This CDR3 contains 16 residues. CDR1 is SGHTA and CDR2 is FQGNSA in the germline V gene. The V and J ends lost 5 bases and 1 base respectively, with 17 bases between them. CDR3 amino acids: CASSPTSPGINYGYTF. CDR3 in DNA: TGTGCCAGCAGCCCAACGTCGCCAGGGATTAACTATGGCTACACCTTC.

This clonotype was seen only a few times. The chain combines TRBV12-5 with TRBJ2-2, with 7 bases fitting TRBD1. This CDR3 contains 15 residues. V was clipped by 6 bases and J by 2 bases; unmatched bases: 6. Germline CDR1 is LGHNT and CDR2 is FRNRAP. The CDR3 protein is CASGLTGTNTGELFF. The CDR3 region has the DNA TGTGCTAGTGGCCTGACAGGGACCAACACCGGGGAGCTGTTTTTT.

This clonotype was seen at least ten times. The CDR3 nucleotides are TGTGCCAGCAGTAGCAGGGGGGGTAGCTCGGATACGCAGTATTTT. Its translation is CASSSRGGSSDTQYF. V gene TRBV28 combines with J gene TRBJ2-3; the D gene could be TRBD1 or TRBD2 (7 bases each). The CDR3 consists of 15 residues. Between the trimmed V and J ends, which lost 5 bases and 6 bases, there was a span of 18 bases. The germline V gene encodes CDR1 MDHEN and CDR2 SYDVKM.

V and J are TRBV2 and TRBJ2-3; TRBD1 might be the D (5 bases). V shed 8 bases and J shed 4 bases, with 10 bases lying between them. Germline V gene lookup returns CDR1 SNHLY and CDR2 FYNNEI. CDR3 length equals 12 residues. Here the CDR3 reads CASEGVADTQYF. The CDR3 coding sequence is TGTGCCAGCGAAGGGGTCGCAGATACGCAGTATTTT. Supplemented by reference TRBV2 and TRBJ2-3, the full variable domain reads EPEVTQTPSHQVTQMGQEVILRCVPISNHLYFYWYRQILGQKVEFLVSFYNNEISEKSEIFDDQFSVERPDGSNFTLKIRSTKLEDSAMYFCASEGVADTQYFGPGTRLTVL.

This clonotype showed up many times. The chain employs TRBV29-1 and TRBJ2-1; D unclear. The CDR3 has 12 amino acids. The ends were cut back, 4 bases at V and 8 bases at J, with 12 bases in the middle. Germline V gives CDR1 SQVTM, CDR2 ANQGSEA. The CDR3 nucleotides are TGCAGCGTTGGGGTTGTGGGCGATGAGCAGTTCTTC. Its translation is CSVGVVGDEQFF.

This rearrangement joins TRBV6-1 to TRBJ2-2; 10 bases are shared with TRBD2. The CDR3 totals 19 residues. Trimming cost V 5 bases and J 0 bases; bases outside gene matches: 12. Germline CDR1 MNHNS, CDR2 SASEGT. CDR3 sequence: CASSPRVAGGTTNTGELFF. In nucleotides, the CDR3 is TGTGCCAGCAGTCCCCGAGTAGCGGGGGGTACTACGAACACCGGGGAGCTGTTTTTT.